Listed here are 5 T cell receptor beta chains from one sample, sequenced in a study of shared clonotypes between healthy human individuals. This table comes from immunoSEQ multiplex PCR, and its TCRdb copy is limited to in-frame clones, with some not included. Of approximately 2.4 million clones in the sample, 95% were seen once. The sample taken for sequencing was naive CD4+ T cells sorted from blood. The subset here: CD45RA+ positively selected. The receptors derive from a man aged 18-30 years in good health.

The chain is built from TRBV5-4 and TRBJ1-4; 8 nucleotides line up with TRBD1. J was trimmed by 6 bases and V by 4 bases; bases with no gene match: 5. The CDR3 consists of 14 residues. Germline CDR1 reads SGHNT; CDR2 reads YYREEE (reference sequence). The CDR3 loop reads CASSLGQGDEKLFF. The CDR3 DNA reads as TGTGCCAGCAGCCTCGGACAGGGAGATGAAAAACTGTTTTTT. The variable domain in full, with the rest retrieved from reference TRBV5-4 and TRBJ1-4, is ETGVTQSPTHLIKTRGQQVTLRCSSQSGHNTVSWYQQALGQGPQFIFQYYREEENGRGNFPPRFSGLQFPNYSSELNVNALELDDSALYLCASSLGQGDEKLFFGSGTQLSVL.

The rearrangement links TRBV4-1 to TRBJ1-3, with D uncertain. Germline loops: CDR1 MGHRA, CDR2 YSYEKL. There are 15 residues in the CDR3. The ends were cut back, 1 base at V and 4 bases at J, with 11 bases in the middle. CDR3 residues: CASSQGSQGGNTIYF. CDR3 bases: TGCGCCAGCAGCCAAGGGAGTCAAGGGGGAAACACCATATATTTT.

The J gene is TRBJ2-7, the V gene TRBV5-1; the D gene is possibly TRBD1 (6 bases). CDR3 length: 15 amino acids. Trimming removed 0 bases from V and 3 bases from J, with 13 bases in between. Germline V gene lookup returns CDR1 SGHRS and CDR2 YFSETQ. This CDR3 is CASSLGQGMDYEQYF. The CDR3 bases are TGCGCCAGCAGCTTGGGGCAGGGGATGGACTACGAGCAGTACTTC.

Turning to this clone: Other DNA sequences in this specimen translate into the identical CDR3. V is TRBV5-1 and J is TRBJ2-1; D unclear. The CDR3 runs 11 residues. Per germline, CDR1 SGHRS and CDR2 YFSETQ. Between the trimmed V and J ends, which lost 1 base and 6 bases, there was a span of 2 bases. The CDR3 DNA follows: TGCGCCAGCAGCTTGAGCAATGAGCAGTTCTTC. Its protein product is CASSLSNEQFF.

The V gene is TRBV28, the J gene TRBJ1-1; possibly TRBD1 for D (6 bases). This CDR3 has 13 residues. The V and J ends lost 4 bases and 7 bases respectively, with 13 bases between them. Germline-derived CDR1 and CDR2 are MDHEN and SYDVKM. CDR3 residues: CASSWGATGEAFF. The CDR3 region has the DNA TGTGCCAGCAGTTGGGGGGCTACAGGTGAAGCTTTCTTT.